This TCR beta chain was found in a study of T cell responses to AZD1222 COVID-19 vaccine (dated by TCRdb to the early 2020s). Describing the broader study: Because spike-specific TCR depth and breadth did not differ between the two schedules, AZD1222 recipients who got a second dose at roughly 4 weeks were pooled with those who got a second dose at roughly 12 weeks. A total of 233 trial participants underwent TCR sequencing, of whom 200 to 220 received two doses of AZD1222 and about 25 received two doses of the MenACWY control vaccine. Enrollment into the trials was organized by age into subgroups of 18-55, 56-69 and 70-plus years, and those subgroups contained roughly 150, 30 and 60 TCR-sequenced participants, respectively. Study-level results and caveats: Reportedly, close to half of the unique spike-specific TCRs recognized epitopes lying outside the regions that are mutated in the B.1.351 and B.1.1.7 variants. Conclusions about previously exposed vaccinees were limited because only six AZD1222 recipients were SARS-CoV-2 seropositive at baseline. A significant rise in spike-specific TCR breadth and depth was observed after two AZD1222 doses relative to day 0 and relative to MenACWY recipients. Participants were mostly white British, with more females than males. The authors suggested clonal diversity may have been underestimated. In the small 56-69-year group, the increase in depth fell short of significance, most likely because of low power. Because no day 14 peak-response samples were available, repertoires were characterized only after the peak T cell response. The whole spike protein was spanned by vaccine-associated CD4 TCRs, and dominant responses were seen in regions 160-218 and 743-854.

The CDR3, cysteine through phenylalanine, is 12 amino acids long. Here the CDR3 DNA is all that survives: 36 bases in frame from base 1. The germline V gene encodes CDR1 SEHNR and CDR2 FQNEAQ (reference sequence). V and J are truncated by 5 bases and 6 bases respectively, leaving an intervening sequence of 10 bases. The CDR3 regions of human TCRbeta chains were analyzed by immunosequencing. Per the source publication's procedure: TCRs in the repertoires were compared against a reference library of SARS-CoV-2-specific TCRs that had been generated with the MIRA antigen-specificity platform. Breadth meant the fraction of unique TCRs that were SARS-CoV-2-associated, whereas depth meant the fraction of total T cells that were SARS-CoV-2-associated. Using the MIRA data, each spike-specific TCR was mapped to the spike region that the TCR reacts to and placed in a CD4 or CD8 class. Log10-transformed breadth and depth values were compared by one-way ANOVA with Sidak's multiple comparisons tests. Held by TCRdb, this immuneACCESS table contains in-frame sequences only and omits some clones. Under half of the omission traces to an unresolved V gene where checked; the cause of the rest is unknown. The DNA gave D and trimming, while V, J and clone size come from that table. Counted in this sample were under 150,000 clones; about 92% of them appeared once. 2.5% to 3% of the sample belongs to the ten largest clones.

A note on this clone: The specificity of this receptor is unknown. The record has no base qualities; no much larger clone is one base away.

The time point label, as the study defines it: baseline before first vaccination. Samples from vaccinated people were obtained from the UK trials COV001 and COV002, which included a single-blind randomized controlled phase 2/3 trial of AZD1222 (ChAdOx1 nCoV-19) in healthy adults. For TCRbeta chain sequencing, PBMC samples were collected from trial participants at day 0 and at day 28 after the second dose. This chain is built from TRBV7-9 and TRBJ1-2, with the identity of the D gene unclear. This TCR was recovered from an adult in good health. Sequencing used peripheral blood, obtained on day 0 of AZD1222 vaccination. The bases read TGTGCCAGCAGCCCAGGAGTGGATGGCTACACCTTC. This translates into CASSPGVDGYTF.